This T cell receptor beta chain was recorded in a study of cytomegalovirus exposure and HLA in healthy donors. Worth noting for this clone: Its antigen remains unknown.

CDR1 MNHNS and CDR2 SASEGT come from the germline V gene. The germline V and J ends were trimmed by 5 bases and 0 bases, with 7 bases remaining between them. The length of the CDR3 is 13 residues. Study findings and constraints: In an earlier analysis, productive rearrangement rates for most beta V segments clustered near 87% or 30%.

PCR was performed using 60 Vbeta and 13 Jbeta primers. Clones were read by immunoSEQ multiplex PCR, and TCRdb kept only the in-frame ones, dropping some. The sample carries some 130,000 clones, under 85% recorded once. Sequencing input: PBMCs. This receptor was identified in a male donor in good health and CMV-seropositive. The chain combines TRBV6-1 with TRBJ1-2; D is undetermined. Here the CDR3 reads CASSPVANYGYTF. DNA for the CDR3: TGTGCCAGCAGTCCGGTCGCTAACTATGGCTACACCTTC.